This is a list of T cell receptor beta chains from one sample in a study of Ad26.COV2.S vaccination and SARS-CoV-2 variants. Using immunoSEQ multiplex PCR, the repertoire was profiled, and TCRdb retains in-frame clones only, with some absent. The sample lists around 300,000 clones, roughly 89% occurring once. This specimen was peripheral blood, taken in a trial of Ad26.COV2.S vaccine versus placebo. The receptor set was obtained from a person between 18 and 65 years old who received the Ad26.COV2.S COVID-19 vaccine or a placebo. CDR3s include the opening cysteine and the closing phenylalanine or tryptophan. The D gene is left open where the match is weak. Clone size, where shown, is once, few, many, or a class for clones that have expanded.

>.|13|TRBV12-3/TRBV12-4|TRBJ1-1|.
TGTGCCAGCAGTTTTCCGATGAACACTGAAGCTTTCTTT
CASSFPMNTEAFF
>.|12|TRBV30|TRBJ1-1|.
TGTGCCTGGATACAGGATTTCGGTATAGCTTTCTTT
CAWIQDFGIAFF
>.|16|TRBV18|TRBJ1-4|TRBD1
TGTGCCAGCTCACCACTACGACAGGGCGTTTACGAAAAACTGTTTTTT
CASSPLRQGVYEKLFF
>.|16|TRBV7-9|TRBJ1-2|TRBD1
TGTGCCAGCAGCCCCGTACCCCAGGGGGATTACTATGGCTACACCTTC
CASSPVPQGDYYGYTF
>.|14|TRBV27|TRBJ1-1|TRBD1
TGTGCCAGCAGTCCGGGTACAGGGGACACTGAAGCTTTCTTT
CASSPGTGDTEAFF
>.|18|TRBV27|TRBJ2-1|.
TGTGCCAGCAGTTTTTTGGGTTCCGGGACCCCTCCCTACAATGAGCAGTTCTTC
CASSFLGSGTPPYNEQFF
>few|15|TRBV9|TRBJ2-7|.
TGTGCCAGCAGCGTAGCCGTGGGACCCACCTACGAGCAGTACTTC
CASSVAVGPTYEQYF
>.|13|TRBV3-1/TRBV3-2|TRBJ2-7|.
TGTGCCAGCAGCCAAGAAGGTAGGCCTGGGCAGTACTTC
CASSQEGRPGQYF
>.|16|TRBV19|TRBJ1-3|.
TGTGCCAGTAGAGCGGAAAGGGGAGACTCTGGAAACACCATATATTTT
CASRAERGDSGNTIYF
>.|14|TRBV12-5|TRBJ2-3|.
TGTGCTAGTGGGAATGACAGGAATACAGATACGCAGTATTTT
CASGNDRNTDTQYF
>.|15|TRBV6-4|TRBJ2-5|TRBD1
TGTGCCAGCAGTGACGTAAAGGGACAGCAAGAGACCCAGTACTTC
CASSDVKGQQETQYF
>.|15|TRBV15|TRBJ2-1|TRBD1
TGTGCCACCAGCAGCCGGGACAGAGACTACAATGAGCAGTTCTTC
CATSSRDRDYNEQFF
>.|18|TRBV3-1/TRBV3-2|TRBJ2-5|.
TGTGCCAGCAGCCAAGTAAAGGGAGCGCCCATCAAAGCCCGAACCCAGTACTTC
CASSQVKGAPIKARTQYF
>.|15|TRBV7-9|TRBJ2-3|TRBD1
TGTGCCAGCAGCTGGGACAGGGAGAGCACAGATACGCAGTATTTT
CASSWDRESTDTQYF
>.|14|TRBV28|TRBJ2-6|.
TGTGCCAGCAGTGTCATTGCTGGGGCCAACGTCCTGACTTTC
CASSVIAGANVLTF
>.|14|TRBV6-6|TRBJ2-3|.
TGTGCCAGCAGTTACTCAAGGAGCACAGATACGCAGTATTTT
CASSYSRSTDTQYF
>.|15|TRBV6-6|TRBJ2-1|.
TGTGCCAGCAGTCAAGGGGACGTCTCCTACAATGAGCAGTTCTTC
CASSQGDVSYNEQFF
>.|14|TRBV7-2|TRBJ2-7|.
TGTGCCAGCAGTCCCAGAGAGGGGCCCTACGAGCAGTACTTC
CASSPREGPYEQYF
>.|14|TRBV9|TRBJ2-2|.
TGTGCCAGCAGCTCACTACAAAACACCGGGGAGCTGTTTTTT
CASSSLQNTGELFF
>.|15|TRBV28|TRBJ1-5|TRBD1
TGTGCCAGCGAACCCCTCGGGACAGGTGCTCCGGCCCAGCATTTT
CASEPLGTGAPAQHF
>.|15|TRBV9|TRBJ1-3|.
TGTGCCAGCAGCGTAGATAGCGTCGAAGGAAACACCATATATTTT
CASSVDSVEGNTIYF
>.|13|TRBV3-1/TRBV3-2|TRBJ1-1|.
TGTGCCAGCAGGTTGACAGTGGCCACTGAAGCTTTCTTT
CASRLTVATEAFF
>few|16|TRBV7-9|TRBJ2-7|.
TGTGCCAGCAGCTTAGCGCCTTCAGGGGCGAAGTACGAGCAGTACTTC
CASSLAPSGAKYEQYF
>.|14|TRBV27|TRBJ2-2|.
TGTGCCAGCAGTTGGGACCCCGGGGGCGGGGAGCTGTTTTTT
CASSWDPGGGELFF
>.|12|TRBV29-1|TRBJ2-7|.
TGCAGCGTTAACCCGACTGGCTACGAGCAGTACTTC
CSVNPTGYEQYF
>.|15|TRBV29-1|TRBJ2-5|.
TGCAGCGTTGTAGGACACCTAGATACGAAAGAGACCCAGTACTTC
CSVVGHLDTKETQYF
>.|13|TRBV6-1|TRBJ2-1|.
TGTGCCAGCAGGGGGGGACAGAACAATGAGCAGTTCTTC
CASRGGQNNEQFF
>.|14|TRBV5-1|TRBJ2-2|.
TGCGCCAGCAGCCCGGGTAGAAACACCGGGGAGCTGTTTTTT
CASSPGRNTGELFF
>.|17|TRBV19|TRBJ1-5|.
TGTGCCAGTAATACCCCCGCGCAGGGAGGGTATGGTCAGCCCCAGCATTTT
CASNTPAQGGYGQPQHF
>.|16|TRBV7-2|TRBJ2-2|.
TGTGCCAGCAGCTTAGCGATTACAGACTACACCGGGGAGCTGTTTTTT
CASSLAITDYTGELFF
>.|15|TRBV6-5|TRBJ1-3|.
TGTGCCAGCAGTTACTCGGCAGGGACTGGAAACACCATATATTTT
CASSYSAGTGNTIYF
>.|12|TRBV30|TRBJ1-6|.
TGTGCCTGGAGTGGAGAAAATTCACCCCTCCACTTT
CAWSGENSPLHF
>.|13|TRBV7-2|TRBJ1-2|TRBD1
TGTGCCAGCAGAGTACAGGGGGGCTATGGCTACACCTTC
CASRVQGGYGYTF
>.|16|TRBV7-6|TRBJ2-1|.
TGTGCCAGCAGCTTATTAGATCAGGGTAGAAGTGATGAGCAGTTCTTC
CASSLLDQGRSDEQFF
>.|16|TRBV4-1|TRBJ2-1|TRBD2
TGCGCCAGCAGCCGGGGACTAGCGGGAGGCGGGGATGAGCAGTTCTTC
CASSRGLAGGGDEQFF
>.|15|TRBV29-1|TRBJ2-1|.
TGCAGCGTTGAGATAAGGCAGGGAGTATTGAATGAGCAGTTCTTC
CSVEIRQGVLNEQFF
>.|17|TRBV7-9|TRBJ1-6|.
TGTGCCAGCAGCTTAGGTGCAGGGAGCTCCTATAATTCACCCCTCCACTTT
CASSLGAGSSYNSPLHF
>.|15|TRBV10-2|TRBJ2-2|TRBD2
TGCGCCAGCAGCCCAGGGAGGGTTGCAACCGGGGAGCTGTTTTTT
CASSPGRVATGELFF
>.|18|TRBV10-3|TRBJ2-7|.
TGTGCCATCAGTGAGTCCGGGACCGTTATTAAAAGCTCCTACGAGCAGTACTTC
CAISESGTVIKSSYEQYF
>.|15|TRBV6-5|TRBJ2-1|.
TGTGCCAGCAGTTACGCTCGACAGACCTACAATGAGCAGTTCTTC
CASSYARQTYNEQFF
>.|15|TRBV6-5|TRBJ2-4|.
TGTGCCAGCAGTCCAGATAGCGGCCCGGGAAACATTCAGTACTTC
CASSPDSGPGNIQYF
>.|21|TRBV2|TRBJ2-5|TRBD2
TGTGCCAGCAGTGTTCCCGGACAGGTGGGGACTAGCGGGGTGTACCAAGAGACCCAGTACTTC
CASSVPGQVGTSGVYQETQYF
>.|15|TRBV15|TRBJ2-1|.
TGTGCCACCAGCAGAGTCCTAAGCTCCTACAATGAGCAGTTCTTC
CATSRVLSSYNEQFF
>.|15|TRBV28|TRBJ1-2|TRBD1
TGTGCCAGCAGGTCCGGGACAGGGGACAGCTATGGCTACACCTTC
CASRSGTGDSYGYTF
>.|13|TRBV14|TRBJ1-1|.
TGTGCCAGCAGCCAATTTAGGGGCACTGAAGCTTTCTTT
CASSQFRGTEAFF
>few|15|TRBV3-1/TRBV3-2|TRBJ1-5|.
TGTGCCAGCAGCCTCGGGGGGGGGAGCAATCAGCCCCAGCATTTT
CASSLGGGSNQPQHF
>.|11|TRBV2|TRBJ2-3|.
TGTGCCAGCGTGGAGACAGATACGCAGTATTTT
CASVETDTQYF
>.|14|TRBV4-2|TRBJ1-1|TRBD1
TGTGCCAGCAGCCCGGTTAAGGGACAGGGGGGAGCTTTCTTT
CASSPVKGQGGAFF
>.|15|TRBV2|TRBJ1-5|.
TGTGCCAGCAGTGGCGAGGGGGGGGCCTATCAGCCCCAGCATTTT
CASSGEGGAYQPQHF
>once|16|TRBV27|TRBJ2-5|.
TGTGCCAGCAGTTCCGGGGCGGGGGCCATCCAAGAGACCCAGTACTTC
CASSSGAGAIQETQYF
>.|15|TRBV14|TRBJ1-2|.
TGTGCCAGCAGCCAAGATTATGGGTCGTTACGGGGCTACACCTTC
CASSQDYGSLRGYTF
>.|14|TRBV7-6|TRBJ2-7|TRBD2
TGTGCCAGCAGCTTTAGCGGGGCTACCTACGAGCAGTACTTC
CASSFSGATYEQYF
>.|15|TRBV28|TRBJ2-3|.
TGTGCCAGCAGTTTAAATCTGGTTAGCACAGATACGCAGTATTTT
CASSLNLVSTDTQYF